The 19 T cell receptor beta chains below come from one sample, sequenced in a study of preoperative IRX-2 immunotherapy in early breast cancer (dated by TCRdb to the late 2010s). In light of the paper, this sample's treatment or condition label describes: preoperative locoregional IRX-2 cytokine immunotherapy. The method behind the library was the immunoSEQ multiplex PCR assay. This is the immuneACCESS table as TCRdb keeps it, with only in-frame sequences that have V and J called. A part of the clones is gone; compared with another copy, unresolved V genes explain less than half, and the rest is unexplained. The table for this sample lists approximately 100,000 clones; 86% of them were counted only once. The leading ten clones occupy roughly 1.9% of the sample. The sample consisted of tumor tissue, taken after IRX-2 immunotherapy. These TCRs come from a human donor with breast cancer.

The chain links TRBV23-1 to TRBJ2-1; TRBD1 agrees at 12 bases. TRBV23-1 is given ORF status, its function remaining uncertain. The V and J ends lost 6 bases and 7 bases, in that order; junction bases with no gene match: 4. The CDR3 length is 14 residues. This CDR3 is CASRGGQGANEQFF. As DNA, the CDR3 is TGCGCCAGCAGGGGGGGACAGGGGGCGAATGAGCAGTTCTTC.

The chain combines TRBV6-1 with TRBJ1-1; unclear D gene. This CDR3 has 15 residues. V shed 1 base and J shed 3 bases, with 12 bases lying between them. Germline V CDR1 and CDR2: MNHNS, SASEGT. The CDR3: CASSEGPAEYTEAFF. CDR3 in DNA: TGTGCCAGCAGTGAAGGTCCTGCCGAATACACTGAAGCTTTCTTT.

CDR3 residues: CASSLEVGGNQPQHF. DNA of the CDR3: TGTGCCAGCTCACTAGAGGTGGGGGGCAATCAGCCCCAGCATTTT. The V and J genes are TRBV18 and TRBJ1-5; tentative D call: TRBD1 (5 bases). This CDR3 has 15 amino acids. Germline loops: CDR1 KGHSH, CDR2 LQKENI. Trimming cost V 4 bases and J 2 bases, with 12 bases left between them.

The V call is TRBV19, the J call TRBJ1-5; 9 bases are a match to TRBD1. Germline assignment: CDR1 LNHDA and CDR2 SQIVND (reference sequence). The trim removed 4 bases at V and 1 base at J, leaving 11 bases unmatched. The CDR3 has 18 amino acids. This CDR3 is CASSTRTGEGTSNQPQHF. The CDR3, as DNA: TGTGCCAGTAGTACGAGGACAGGGGAAGGGACAAGCAATCAGCCCCAGCATTTT.

The chain uses TRBV11-3 and TRBJ2-1; 7 bases match TRBD2. Germline assignment: CDR1 SGHNT and CDR2 YENEEA. Germline trimming cut 5 bases from V and 8 bases from J; bases unmatched to any gene: 9. CDR3 length: 14 amino acids. The CDR3 DNA reads as TGTGCCAGCAGCCAACGACTAGCCAGCGATGAGCAGTTCTTC. Translated, it gives CASSQRLASDEQFF.

The rearrangement uses TRBV5-1 and TRBJ1-1, with D perhaps matching TRBD1 (6 bases). The CDR3 sequence is 14 residues long. V was trimmed by 3 bases and J by 2 bases, leaving 11 bases between them. Germline V gene sequence: CDR1 SGHRS, CDR2 YFSETQ. In DNA, the CDR3 is TGCGCCAGCAGCTATGGGGGGGCTAACACTGAAGCTTTCTTT. Translation gives CASSYGGANTEAFF.

In DNA, the CDR3 is TGCGCCAGCAGCTTGGTAAGCTCTGGAAACACCATATATTTT. Protein product: CASSLVSSGNTIYF. The genes are TRBV5-1 and TRBJ1-3; D gene ambiguous. The CDR3 consists of 14 residues. The V end was cut by 0 bases, the J end by 0 bases, with 4 bases between. Germline V CDR1 and CDR2: SGHRS, YFSETQ.

The chain employs TRBV28 and TRBJ2-2; 8 bases match TRBD1. Germline V gene sequence: CDR1 MDHEN, CDR2 SYDVKM. The CDR3 loop spans 16 amino acids. J gave up 3 bases and V 6 bases, and 9 bases lay outside the gene matches. CDR3 bases: TGTGCCAGCAGCCTACAGGGGGGCTGGGACACCGGGGAGCTGTTTTTT. This sequence encodes CASSLQGGWDTGELFF.

CDR3 DNA: TGTGCCAGCAGTTTAGGACAAGCCTTCACCGGGGAGCTGTTTTTT. It specifies CASSLGQAFTGELFF. The rearrangement uses TRBV28 and TRBJ2-2, with D perhaps matching TRBD1 (5 bases). The CDR3 is 15 amino acids. CDR1 MDHEN and CDR2 SYDVKM come from the germline V gene. The V end was cut by 2 bases, the J end by 4 bases, with 11 bases between.

This chain uses TRBV6-8 with TRBJ2-1; the D is unclear. The CDR3 extends over 15 amino acids. V dropped 0 bases and J dropped 2 bases, with 8 bases sitting between them. Germline values: CDR1 MNHGY, CDR2 SAAAGT. The DNA for the CDR3 is TGTGCCAGCAGTTACTCGAGAGAGCCCTACAATGAGCAGTTCTTC. Translated, it gives CASSYSREPYNEQFF.

V is TRBV6-8 and J is TRBJ1-1; possibly TRBD1 for D (5 bases). The ends were cut back, 5 bases at V and 8 bases at J, with 12 bases in the middle. This CDR3 is built from 12 residues. The germline V gene encodes CDR1 MNHGY and CDR2 SAAAGT. The CDR3 loop reads CASSDAGVEAFF. The CDR3 DNA is TGTGCCAGCAGTGATGCGGGGGTAGAAGCTTTCTTT.

The V and J genes are TRBV28 and TRBJ1-6; D gene unclear. The CDR3 extends over 12 amino acids. Trimming shortened V by 6 bases and J by 6 bases, and 6 bases separated the two germline ends. Germline CDR1 MDHEN, CDR2 SYDVKM. The DNA of the CDR3 is TGTGCCAGCAGGGGTCCTAATTCACCCCTCCACTTT. It encodes CASRGPNSPLHF.

The chain couples TRBV9 to TRBJ2-7; the match to TRBD2 covers 7 bases. This CDR3 spans 13 amino acids. V was clipped by 5 bases and J by 13 bases; unmatched bases: 15. The germline V gene has CDR1 SGDLS and CDR2 YYNGEE. Here the CDR3 DNA reads TGTGCCAGCAGTGAAAGTGAAGGAAGCGGGGTCTACTTC. Protein sequence: CASSESEGSGVYF.

The chain recombines TRBV11-3 with TRBJ2-7; TRBD2 agrees at 8 bases. The CDR3 is 15 amino acids. Per the germline V gene, CDR1 is SGHNT and CDR2 is YENEEA. Unmatched junction bases numbered 8, after V lost 3 bases and J lost 4 bases. The CDR3 region has the DNA TGTGCCAGCAGCTTGTTGACTAGCGAGAGTTACGAGCAGTACTTC. Its translation is CASSLLTSESYEQYF.

V gene TRBV29-1 combines with J gene TRBJ1-2; the D gene is possibly TRBD1 (6 bases). The germline V and J ends were trimmed by 3 bases and 7 bases, with 12 bases remaining between them. This CDR3 spans 12 amino acids. CDR1 and CDR2 (germline): SQVTM, ANQGSEA. This CDR3 is CSVDPGGGGYTF. As DNA, the CDR3 is TGCAGCGTTGATCCCGGGGGCGGTGGCTACACCTTC.

V usage is TRBV18 and J usage is TRBJ1-4; 8 bases line up with TRBD1. After removal of 5 bases from V and 1 base from J, the junction contained 12 bases not matched to a gene. The CDR3 length is 18 residues. The germline gives CDR1 KGHSH, CDR2 LQKENI. The CDR3 reads CASSSRTGLGGTNEKLFF. In DNA, the CDR3 is TGTGCCAGCTCATCCAGGACAGGGCTCGGGGGAACTAATGAAAAACTGTTTTTT.

The table lists this clone with a count of one. V is TRBV30 and J is TRBJ1-1, with D hard to call. The CDR3 extends over 11 amino acids. Looked up from germline, CDR1 is GTSNPN and CDR2 is SVGIG (reference sequence). V lost 2 bases, J lost 6 bases, and 7 bases lay in between. The CDR3 reads CAWSSRSEAFF. The CDR3 DNA reads TGTGCCTGGAGTTCGCGGTCTGAAGCTTTCTTT.

This CDR3 reads CASSLAVSSEYNEQFF. The CDR3 region has the DNA TGCGCCAGCAGCTTGGCTGTTTCTAGCGAATACAATGAGCAGTTCTTC. The V call is TRBV5-1, the J call TRBJ2-1; maybe TRBD2 (6 bases). This CDR3 is 16 amino acids long. CDR1 and CDR2 (germline): SGHRS, YFSETQ. The ends were cut back, 0 bases at V and 4 bases at J, with 14 bases in the middle.

The V call is TRBV28, the J call TRBJ1-4; a possible D gene is TRBD1 (6 bases). CDR1 and CDR2 (germline): MDHEN, SYDVKM. The CDR3 totals 15 residues. V was cut by 3 bases and J by 2 bases, with 10 bases left in between. CDR3 protein: CASSLTGPTNEKLFF. The DNA for the CDR3 is TGTGCCAGCAGTTTGACAGGACCTACTAATGAAAAACTGTTTTTT.